Described below is a single T cell receptor beta chain sequence and its context. Its specificity is not known. This sample is drawn from a study of T-cell reconstitution after alpha-beta-depleted transplantation in children. Germline V gene sequence: CDR1 SEHNR, CDR2 FQNEAQ (reference sequence). This CDR3 has 12 residues. The V end lost 2 bases, the J end lost 11 bases, and 12 bases lay between the germline ends. Whole-study results and caveats: T-cell counts and diversity at one year following transplant were attributed mainly to newly produced T cells.

During its preparation, the TCRbeta library received unique molecular identifiers. TCRdb passed the PCR reads through MiXCR, listing each CDR3 protein once. The sample includes fewer than 350,000 distinct CDR3 sequences, around 7.1% of them seen just once. This sample comprised peripheral blood, obtained 360 days after TCRalphabeta/CD19-depleted stem cell transplant. This TCR came from a female patient aged 2 to 10 who had a stem cell transplant for Fanconi anemia, so the T cells may come from the graft donor. This chain uses TRBV7-9 with TRBJ1-1, with unresolved D. CDR3 DNA: TGTGCCAGCAGCTTAAGGACCCTTGGGGCTTTCTTT. Protein sequence: CASSLRTLGAFF.